The text below deals with one T cell receptor beta chain. This clonotype was seen only a few times. Its binding antigen is unknown. The sample holds no much larger clone one base away, and base qualities are not on file. The library came from PCR. The listed sequencing device is Illumina HiSeq 2500. Molecular barcoding was employed in the preparation of TCR libraries, with unique molecular identifiers being used to normalize TCRbeta repertoire quantification. TCRdb applied fastp at Q25 and MiXCR to the public reads, then kept only in-frame beta chains. Here each entry gathers all rows of one CDR3 protein and keeps the most common genes and DNA. The sample includes fewer than 450,000 distinct CDR3 sequences, with 15% to 20% observed a single time. In total, the top ten clones hold just over 40% of the sample. The data derive from a study of T-cell reconstitution after alpha-beta-depleted transplantation in children (dated by TCRdb to about 2016). For the study in its entirety: T-cell immune reconstitution after TCRalphabeta/CD19-depleted allogeneic hematopoietic cell transplantation in children was quantitatively tracked in the study by means of TCR repertoire profiling. Overall study results and their limits: Hyperexpanded clone frequencies declined over subsequent months; after one year, T-cell counts and TCRbeta diversity were mostly attributed to newly produced T cells. In some patients, high TCRbeta diversity at day 60 was attributed to recipient T cells and intrathymic progenitors that had survived conditioning. Apparently early alphabetaT-cell count recovery about two months after transplant reportedly relied on only several hundred rapidly expanded clones derived from non-depleted graft cells.

CDR1 and CDR2, looked up from the germline V gene, are MDHEN and SYDVKM. From cysteine to phenylalanine, the CDR3 is 15 amino acids long. The entry retains the CDR3 DNA only, 45 bases that are in frame from base 1. After removal of 5 bases from V and 2 bases from J, the junction retains 6 bases not matched to a gene. This sample's treatment or condition label indicates: allogeneic hematopoietic cell transplantation with graft depleted of TCRalphabeta T cells and CD19 B cells. TCRalphabeta/CD19-depleted allogeneic hematopoietic cell grafts were given to the transplant recipients, all of whom were children.

This receptor was taken from a male patient aged 2-9 years who had a stem cell transplant for acute lymphoblastic leukemia, so the T cells may come from the graft donor. This specimen consisted of PBMCs, mostly from graft donor cells, obtained 360 days after TCRalphabeta/CD19-depleted stem cell transplant. The receptor chain draws on TRBV28 and TRBJ1-2; 9 central bases correspond to TRBD1. The nucleotide sequence reads as follows: TGTGCCAGCAGTCCCCCTGGACAGGGGAACTATGGCTACACCTTC. Translated, it gives CASSPPGQGNYGYTF.